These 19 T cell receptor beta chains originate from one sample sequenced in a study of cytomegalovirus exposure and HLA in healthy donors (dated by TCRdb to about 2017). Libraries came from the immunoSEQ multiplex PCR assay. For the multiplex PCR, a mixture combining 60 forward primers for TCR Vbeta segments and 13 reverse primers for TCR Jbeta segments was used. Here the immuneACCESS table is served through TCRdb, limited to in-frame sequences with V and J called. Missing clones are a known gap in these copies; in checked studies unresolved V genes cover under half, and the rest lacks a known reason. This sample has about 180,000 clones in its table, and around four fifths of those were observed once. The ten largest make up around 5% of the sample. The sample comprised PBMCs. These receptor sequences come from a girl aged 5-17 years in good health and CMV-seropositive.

The CDR3 loop is CASSSTRTGNTEAFF. In DNA form, the CDR3 reads TGTGCCAGCAGCTCTACCCGAACAGGGAACACTGAAGCTTTCTTT. The V gene is TRBV11-1, the J gene TRBJ1-1, with D possibly matching TRBD1 (5 bases). The CDR3 totals 15 residues. Between the trimmed V and J ends, which lost 4 bases and 1 base, there was a span of 13 bases. Looked up from germline, CDR1 is SGHAT and CDR2 is FQDESV (reference sequence).

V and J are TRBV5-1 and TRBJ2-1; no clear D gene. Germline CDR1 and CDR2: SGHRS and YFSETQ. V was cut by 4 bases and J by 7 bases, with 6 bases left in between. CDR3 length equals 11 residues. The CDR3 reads CASSLLNEQFF. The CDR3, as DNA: TGCGCCAGCAGCCTTTTGAATGAGCAGTTCTTC.

For the CDR3, the DNA is TGTGCCAGCAGGAAAGGGGGAGCGGGGGGCCAAGAGACCCAGTACTTC. This encodes CASRKGGAGGQETQYF. The V and J genes are TRBV7-2 and TRBJ2-5; TRBD2 matches at 9 bases. CDR3 length equals 16 residues. The ends lost 6 bases at V and 1 base at J; junction bases unmatched: 9. Germline V lookup: CDR1 SGHTA, CDR2 FQGNSA. Complete variable domain (other parts from reference TRBV7-2 and TRBJ2-5): GAGVSQSPSNKVTEKGKDVELRCDPISGHTALYWYRQSLGQGLEFLIYFQGNSAPDKSGLPSDRFSAERTGGSVSTLTIQRTQQEDSAVYLCASRKGGAGGQETQYFGPGTRLLVL.

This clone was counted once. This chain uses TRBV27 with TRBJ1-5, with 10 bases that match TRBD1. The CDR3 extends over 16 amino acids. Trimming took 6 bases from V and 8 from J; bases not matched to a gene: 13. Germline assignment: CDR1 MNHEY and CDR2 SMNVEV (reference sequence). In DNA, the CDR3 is TGTGCCAGCAGGACTGCGGGACAGGGGATGAGTAAGCCCCAGCATTTT. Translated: CASRTAGQGMSKPQHF.

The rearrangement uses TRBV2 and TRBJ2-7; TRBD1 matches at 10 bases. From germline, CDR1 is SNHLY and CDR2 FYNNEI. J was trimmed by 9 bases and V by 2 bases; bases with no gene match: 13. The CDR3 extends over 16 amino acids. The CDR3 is CASSERTGGEYDGQYF. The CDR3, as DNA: TGTGCCAGCAGTGAAAGGACAGGGGGGGAATACGACGGGCAGTACTTC.

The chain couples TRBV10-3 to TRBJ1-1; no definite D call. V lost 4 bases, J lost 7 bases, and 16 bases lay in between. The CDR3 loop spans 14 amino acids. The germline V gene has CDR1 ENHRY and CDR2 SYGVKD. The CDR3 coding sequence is TGTGCCATCAGTGCCTCCGGGGATCAGAGTGAAGCTTTCTTT. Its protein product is CAISASGDQSEAFF.

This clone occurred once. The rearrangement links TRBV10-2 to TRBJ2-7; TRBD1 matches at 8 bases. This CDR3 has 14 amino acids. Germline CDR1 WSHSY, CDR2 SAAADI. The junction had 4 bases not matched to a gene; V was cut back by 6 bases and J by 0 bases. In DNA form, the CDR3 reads TGCGCCAGCAGCTGGACAGGGAACTCCTACGAGCAGTACTTC. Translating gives CASSWTGNSYEQYF.

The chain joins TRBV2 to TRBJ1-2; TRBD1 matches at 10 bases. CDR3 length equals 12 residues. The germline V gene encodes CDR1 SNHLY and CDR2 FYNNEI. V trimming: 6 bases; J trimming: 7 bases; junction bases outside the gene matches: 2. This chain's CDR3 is CASRGQGVGYTF. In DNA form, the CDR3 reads TGTGCCAGCAGAGGACAGGGGGTTGGCTACACCTTC. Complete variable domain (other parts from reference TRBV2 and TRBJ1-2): EPEVTQTPSHQVTQMGQEVILRCVPISNHLYFYWYRQILGQKVEFLVSFYNNEISEKSEIFDDQFSVERPDGSNFTLKIRSTKLEDSAMYFCASRGQGVGYTFGSGTRLTVV.

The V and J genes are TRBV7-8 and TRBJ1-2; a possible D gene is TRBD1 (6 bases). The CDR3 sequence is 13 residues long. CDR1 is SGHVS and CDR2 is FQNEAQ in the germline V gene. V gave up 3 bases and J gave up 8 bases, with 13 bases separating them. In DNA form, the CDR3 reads TGTGCCAGCAGCTTCGAACAGGGCCGCGGCTACACCTTC. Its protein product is CASSFEQGRGYTF.

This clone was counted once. The CDR3 reads CASSDYRGHTEAFF. CDR3 DNA sequence: TGTGCCAGCAGCGATTACAGGGGGCACACTGAAGCTTTCTTT. This chain connects TRBV6-5 to TRBJ1-1, with TRBD1 identical over 9 bases. Per the germline V gene, CDR1 is MNHEY and CDR2 is SVGAGI. This CDR3 comprises 14 residues. Trimming took 6 bases from V and 3 from J; bases not matched to a gene: 5.

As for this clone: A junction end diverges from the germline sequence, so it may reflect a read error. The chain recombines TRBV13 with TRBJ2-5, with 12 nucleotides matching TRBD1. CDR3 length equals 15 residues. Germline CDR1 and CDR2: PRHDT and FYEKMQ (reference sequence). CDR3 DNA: TGTGCCAGCAGCGGGCGGGACAGGGGGCCAGAGACCCCGTACTTC. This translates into CASSGRDRGPETPYF.

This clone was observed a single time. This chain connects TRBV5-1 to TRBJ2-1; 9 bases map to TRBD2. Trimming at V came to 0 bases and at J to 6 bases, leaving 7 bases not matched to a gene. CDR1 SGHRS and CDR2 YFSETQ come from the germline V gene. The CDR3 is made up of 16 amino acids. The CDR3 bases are TGCGCCAGCAGCTTGGCCGGGTCTAGCGGGGCCAATGAGCAGTTCTTC. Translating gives CASSLAGSSGANEQFF.

The CDR3 is CASSIWGQSNYGYTF. The CDR3 nucleotides are TGTGCCAGCTCTATATGGGGACAGTCGAACTATGGCTACACCTTC. The gene calls are TRBV18 and TRBJ1-2; TRBD1 aligns across 7 bases. Germline values: CDR1 KGHSH, CDR2 LQKENI. This CDR3 contains 15 residues. The V and J ends lost 6 bases and 2 bases, in that order; junction bases with no gene match: 9.

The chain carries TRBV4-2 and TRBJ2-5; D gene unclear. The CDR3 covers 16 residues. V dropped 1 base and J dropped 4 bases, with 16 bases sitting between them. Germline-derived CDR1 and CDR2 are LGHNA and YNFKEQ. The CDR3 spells CASSQVTVRNPETQYF. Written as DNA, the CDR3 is TGTGCCAGCAGCCAAGTTACTGTCCGAAACCCAGAGACCCAGTACTTC.

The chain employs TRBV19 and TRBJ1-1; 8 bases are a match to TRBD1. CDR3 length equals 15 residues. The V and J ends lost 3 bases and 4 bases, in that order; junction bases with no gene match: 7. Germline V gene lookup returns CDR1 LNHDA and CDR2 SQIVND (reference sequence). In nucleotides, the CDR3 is TGTGCCAGTAGTATGGGCACAGGGGGGAGCACTGAAGCTTTCTTT. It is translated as CASSMGTGGSTEAFF.

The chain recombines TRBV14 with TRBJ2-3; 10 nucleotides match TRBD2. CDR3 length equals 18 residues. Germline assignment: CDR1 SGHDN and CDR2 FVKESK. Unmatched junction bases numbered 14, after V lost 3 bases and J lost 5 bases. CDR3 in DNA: TGTGCCAGCAGCCAGCCCGGACTAGCGGCCTCCCGAGGAGATACGCAGTATTTT. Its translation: CASSQPGLAASRGDTQYF. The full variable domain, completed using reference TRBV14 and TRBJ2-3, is EAGVTQFPSHSVIEKGQTVTLRCDPISGHDNLYWYRRVMGKEIKFLLHFVKESKQDESGMPNNRFLAERTGGTYSTLKVQPAELEDSGVYFCASSQPGLAASRGDTQYFGPGTRLTVL.

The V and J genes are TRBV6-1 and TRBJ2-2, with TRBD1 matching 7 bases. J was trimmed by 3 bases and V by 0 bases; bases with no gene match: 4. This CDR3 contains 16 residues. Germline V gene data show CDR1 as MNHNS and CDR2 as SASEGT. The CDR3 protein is CASSEAPGQDTGELFF. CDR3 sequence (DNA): TGTGCCAGCAGTGAAGCCCCTGGACAGGACACCGGGGAGCTGTTTTTT.

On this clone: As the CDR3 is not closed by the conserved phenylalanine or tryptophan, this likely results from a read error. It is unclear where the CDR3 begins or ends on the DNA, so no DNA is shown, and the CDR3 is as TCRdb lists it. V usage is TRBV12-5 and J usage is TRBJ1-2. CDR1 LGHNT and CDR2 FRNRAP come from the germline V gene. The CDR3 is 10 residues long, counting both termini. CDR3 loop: CASGLVLSPY.

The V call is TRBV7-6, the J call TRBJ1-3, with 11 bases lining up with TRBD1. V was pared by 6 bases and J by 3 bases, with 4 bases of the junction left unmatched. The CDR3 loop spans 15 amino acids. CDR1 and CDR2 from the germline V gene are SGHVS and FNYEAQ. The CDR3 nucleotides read TGTGCCAGCAGAGGGGACAGGGGGTTTGGAAACACCATATATTTT. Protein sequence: CASRGDRGFGNTIYF. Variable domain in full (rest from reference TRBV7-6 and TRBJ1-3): GAGVSQSPRYKVTKRGQDVALRCDPISGHVSLYWYRQALGQGPEFLTYFNYEAQQDKSGLPNDRFSAERPEGSISTLTIQRTEQRDSAMYRCASRGDRGFGNTIYFGEGSWLTVV.